These T cell receptor beta chains were read from a single sample in a study of glioma-infiltrating T cells. TCRdb reprocessed the multiplex PCR reads via MiXCR and lists one record per CDR3 protein. This sample yields approximately 130,000 distinct CDR3 sequences, of which around 23% are seen a single time; roughly 29% belongs to the top ten. Sequencing was done on a sample of glioma tissue, nonneoplastic brain tissue, or PBMCs (not recorded which). The receptors stem from a human donor with low-grade glioma or glioblastoma, undergoing nonglioma brain surgery, or in good health (not recorded which). Both conserved end residues are trimmed from each CDR3.

v_call,j_call,cdr3_aa
TRBV6-6,TRBJ1-5,ASRVATDQPQH
TRBV10-3,TRBJ1-1,AISSREPRAEAF
TRBV20-1,TRBJ1-2,SARTARGIYGYT
TRBV2,TRBJ1-5,ASRYQNQPQH
TRBV11-3,TRBJ2-1,ASSARGLAEHNEQF
TRBV28,TRBJ1-1,ASSLLTRDTEAF
TRBV11-2,TRBJ2-4,ASSLDHGAGGNIQY
TRBV6-2/TRBV6-3,TRBJ1-2,ASSFETDYGYT
TRBV7-2,TRBJ1-2,ASSSPGLVYT
TRBV20-1,TRBJ2-3,SARAQGQTTSTDTQY
TRBV6-1,TRBJ2-5,ASTEPGLVQETQY
TRBV7-9,TRBJ1-2,ASSFSQGLRGYT
TRBV7-3,TRBJ1-1,ASSSKYGRRNTEAF
TRBV7-9,TRBJ2-3,ASSLSITVDTQY
TRBV19,TRBJ1-1,ASSITTAALNTEAF
TRBV5-1,TRBJ1-4,ASSVTGGLGSTNEKLF
TRBV20-1,TRBJ2-2,SARDQRTRSAGELF